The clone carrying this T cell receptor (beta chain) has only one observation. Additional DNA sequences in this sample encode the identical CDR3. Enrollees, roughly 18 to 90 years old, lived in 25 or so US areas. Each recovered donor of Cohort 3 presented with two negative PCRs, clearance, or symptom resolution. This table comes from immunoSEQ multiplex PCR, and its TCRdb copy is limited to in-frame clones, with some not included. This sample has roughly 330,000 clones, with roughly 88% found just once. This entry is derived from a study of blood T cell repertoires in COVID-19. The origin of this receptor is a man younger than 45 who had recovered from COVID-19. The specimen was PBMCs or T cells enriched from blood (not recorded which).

CDR3 in DNA: TGTGCCACCAGTGATTGGACAGGGGGCAGCTATGGCTACACCTTC. Amino acids: CATSDWTGGSYGYTF. This rearrangement joins TRBV24-1 to TRBJ1-2; the match to TRBD1 covers 11 bases. The CDR3 covers 15 residues. CDR1 and CDR2 from the germline V gene are KGHDR and SFDVKD. J gave up 4 bases and V 2 bases, and 2 bases lay outside the gene matches.